The next 22 T cell receptor beta chains were all read from a single sample in a study of cytomegalovirus exposure and HLA in healthy donors. Some clones are missing from TCRdb's copy, which holds only in-frame ones; the method was immunoSEQ multiplex PCR. Altogether some 150,000 clones are present, approximately 86% being singletons, with the ten largest covering 20% to 25%. The sequencing sample was made of PBMCs. Receptor source: a man between 18 and 35 years old in good health and CMV-seropositive.

The chain has TRBV18 and TRBJ2-7; TRBD1 agrees at 9 bases. V gave up 6 bases and J gave up 3 bases; unmatched junction bases: 3. CDR1 KGHSH and CDR2 LQKENI come from the germline V gene. The CDR3 covers 13 residues. In DNA, the CDR3 is TGTGCCAGCTCTCGGGACAGGGACTACGAGCAGTACTTC. It encodes CASSRDRDYEQYF.

This clone was detected a few times. The J gene is TRBJ2-7, the V gene TRBV9; maybe TRBD2 (6 bases). This CDR3 region has 13 residues. With 4 bases removed from V and 5 bases from J, the gap between germline ends came to 13 bases. The germline V gene encodes CDR1 SGDLS and CDR2 YYNGEE. The CDR3 region has the DNA TGTGCCAGCAGCTTAGGCGGGGCTGACGAGCAGTACTTC. Its translation: CASSLGGADEQYF.

The rearrangement links TRBV6-6 to TRBJ1-5; 8 positions match TRBD1. CDR1 MNHNY and CDR2 SVGAGI come from the germline V gene (reference sequence). The CDR3 is 16 residues long. Trimming took 4 bases from V and 7 from J; bases not matched to a gene: 12. The chain's CDR3 is CASSSLDRGNNQPQHF. CDR3 nucleotides: TGTGCCAGCAGTTCCCTCGACAGGGGTAACAACCAGCCCCAGCATTTT.

CDR3 amino acids: CASSYSLTGPQETQYF. CDR3 nucleotide sequence: TGTGCCAGCAGTTACTCCCTGACTGGCCCACAAGAGACCCAGTACTTC. The chain is built from TRBV6-5 and TRBJ2-5, with D uncertain. The CDR3 contains 16 residues. Germline CDR1 is MNHEY and CDR2 is SVGAGI. The V end lost 0 bases, the J end lost 2 bases, and 13 bases lay between the germline ends.

The chain joins TRBV29-1 to TRBJ2-7, with D possibly TRBD2 on 7 matching bases. Germline V CDR1 and CDR2: SQVTM, ANQGSEA. Trimming took 4 bases from V and 4 from J, leaving 14 bases between them. The CDR3 consists of 13 residues. The CDR3 sequence: CSVGTVGGYEQYF. In DNA form, the CDR3 reads TGCAGCGTTGGGACAGTCGGGGGGTACGAGCAGTACTTC.

J is TRBJ2-1 and V is TRBV7-2, with D possibly TRBD1 on 6 matching bases. The length of the CDR3 is 14 residues. V was clipped by 5 bases and J by 3 bases, with 11 bases between them. Germline assignment: CDR1 SGHTA and CDR2 FQGNSA. Here the CDR3 DNA reads TGTGCCAGCAGCCTAATGGACAGCTACAATGAGCAGTTCTTC. Protein product: CASSLMDSYNEQFF.

Here the CDR3 DNA reads TGTGCCAGCATCCCACAGGGTAGCACTGAAGCTTTCTTT. Amino acids: CASIPQGSTEAFF. V is TRBV5-5 and J is TRBJ1-1, with D tentatively TRBD1 (6 bases). V lost 6 bases, J lost 4 bases, and 13 bases lay in between. There are 13 residues in the CDR3. CDR1 and CDR2 from the germline V gene are SGHKS and YYEKEE (reference sequence).

The gene calls are TRBV7-6 and TRBJ2-7; 8 positions match TRBD2. V lost 0 bases, J lost 3 bases, and 10 bases stayed unmatched. This CDR3 comprises 17 residues. CDR1 is SGHVS, CDR2 FNYEAQ, per germline. CDR3 sequence: CASSLAGARGDYYEQYF. The CDR3 region has the DNA TGTGCCAGCAGCTTAGCGGGGGCGCGGGGGGATTACTACGAGCAGTACTTC.

The V call is TRBV19, the J call TRBJ2-5; D possibly corresponds to TRBD1 (6 bases). CDR1 is LNHDA and CDR2 is SQIVND in the germline V gene (reference sequence). V shed 4 bases and J shed 1 base, with 13 bases lying between them. There are 15 residues in the CDR3. The CDR3 nucleotides read TGTGCCAGTAGTACTACCTCGACAGGCCAAGAGACCCAGTACTTC. Translating it yields CASSTTSTGQETQYF. Together with reference TRBV19 and TRBJ2-5, the CDR3 gives the full variable domain: DGGITQSPKYLFRKEGQNVTLSCEQNLNHDAMYWYRQDPGQGLRLIYYSQIVNDFQKGDIAEGYSVSREKKESFPLTVTSAQKNPTAFYLCASSTTSTGQETQYFGPGTRLLVL.

This chain uses TRBV19 with TRBJ2-1, with 11 bases lining up with TRBD2. Germline V CDR1 and CDR2: LNHDA, SQIVND (reference sequence). Unmatched junction bases numbered 4, after V lost 3 bases and J lost 6 bases. The CDR3 extends over 15 amino acids. CDR3: CASSIISGRVNEQFF. The CDR3, as DNA: TGTGCCAGTAGTATTATTAGCGGGAGGGTCAATGAGCAGTTCTTC. The full variable domain, in which reference TRBV19 and TRBJ2-1 provide the parts outside the CDR3, is DGGITQSPKYLFRKEGQNVTLSCEQNLNHDAMYWYRQDPGQGLRLIYYSQIVNDFQKGDIAEGYSVSREKKESFPLTVTSAQKNPTAFYLCASSIISGRVNEQFFGPGTRLTVL.

The chain links TRBV4-3 to TRBJ2-3; 7 bases match TRBD2. With V trimmed by 0 bases and J by 5 bases, 8 bases remained unmatched. This CDR3 has 16 residues. The V gene's germline CDR1 is LGHNA and CDR2 YSLEER. The CDR3 DNA is TGCGCCAGCAGCCAAGACAATAGCGGGCCCCAAGATACGCAGTATTTT. Residues: CASSQDNSGPQDTQYF.

V and J are TRBV4-3 and TRBJ2-2; D perhaps matches TRBD1 (5 bases). Germline CDR1 and CDR2: LGHNA and YSLEER. Trimming left V 2 bases short and J 1 base short, with 8 bases between. The CDR3 length is 15 residues. The chain's CDR3 is CASSQLTGNTGELFF. The CDR3 bases are TGCGCCAGCAGCCAATTAACAGGGAACACCGGGGAGCTGTTTTTT.

CDR3 residues: CASSRYQYHDSRANVLTF. Written as DNA, the CDR3 is TGTGCCAGCAGCCGATACCAATACCATGACAGTCGGGCCAACGTCCTGACTTTC. The chain carries TRBV7-9 and TRBJ2-6; TRBD1 is a possible D gene (5 bases). The CDR3 extends over 18 amino acids. CDR1 and CDR2 (germline): SEHNR, FQNEAQ (reference sequence). Trimming left V 5 bases short and J 5 bases short, with 22 bases between.

The rearrangement uses TRBV18 and TRBJ2-7, with 7 nucleotides matching TRBD2. The CDR3 sequence is 17 residues long. CDR1 KGHSH and CDR2 LQKENI come from the germline V gene. The V segment lost 2 bases and the J segment 3 bases; nucleotides outside the gene matches: 13. The CDR3 loop is CASSPIACCGSVYEQYF. The CDR3 DNA sequence: TGTGCCAGCTCACCAATTGCTTGTTGCGGGAGCGTCTACGAGCAGTACTTC. Variable domain in full (rest from reference TRBV18 and TRBJ2-7): NAGVMQNPRHLVRRRGQEARLRCSPMKGHSHVYWYRQLPEEGLKFMVYLQKENIIDESGMPKERFSAEFPKEGPSILRIQQVVRGDSAAYFCASSPIACCGSVYEQYFGPGTRLTVT.

This clone was seen just once. The chain couples TRBV14 to TRBJ2-7; 7 bases fit TRBD1. The junction had 2 bases not matched to a gene; V was cut back by 1 base and J by 2 bases. This CDR3 is built from 14 residues. Germline CDR1 reads SGHDN; CDR2 reads FVKESK. As DNA, the CDR3 is TGTGCCAGCAGCCAAGTTAGGGGGCCCTACGAGCAGTACTTC. It translates to CASSQVRGPYEQYF.

This rearrangement joins TRBV27 to TRBJ2-2; maybe TRBD1 (7 bases). V was trimmed by 3 bases and J by 8 bases, leaving 13 bases between them. CDR3 length equals 14 residues. The V gene's germline CDR1 is MNHEY and CDR2 SMNVEV (reference sequence). The CDR3: CASSLEGAVGELFF. CDR3 nucleotide sequence: TGTGCCAGCAGTTTGGAGGGGGCAGTGGGGGAGCTGTTTTTT.

The V and J genes are TRBV7-8 and TRBJ1-2; TRBD1 matches 11 bases. The CDR3 has 13 amino acids. The ends lost 4 bases at V and 8 bases at J; junction bases unmatched: 3. Germline loops: CDR1 SGHVS, CDR2 FQNEAQ. The CDR3 here is CASSSGQGEGYTF. CDR3 in DNA: TGTGCCAGCAGCTCGGGACAGGGGGAGGGCTACACCTTC.

Regarding this clone: Other DNA sequences in the same sample also yield this CDR3. The gene calls are TRBV7-3 and TRBJ2-1; 10 bases align to TRBD2. This CDR3 region has 13 residues. V was pared by 5 bases and J by 6 bases, with 1 base of the junction left unmatched. Germline lookup yields CDR1 SGHTA and CDR2 FQGTGA. The CDR3 DNA follows: TGTGCCAGCAGCCCTAGCGGGAGCAATGAGCAGTTCTTC. The encoded protein is CASSPSGSNEQFF.

The chain couples TRBV29-1 to TRBJ2-4; a weak D match, TRBD2 (5 bases). The CDR3 is 13 amino acids. Deletions cut 7 bases from V and 0 bases from J, with 10 bases between. Germline V gene lookup returns CDR1 SQVTM and CDR2 ANQGSEA. CDR3 sequence: CSAEEEAKNIQYF. The DNA of the CDR3 is TGCAGCGCAGAGGAGGAAGCCAAAAACATTCAGTACTTC.

CDR3 loop: CASNRGTPSNYGYTF. In DNA form, the CDR3 reads TGTGCCAGTAATAGGGGTACCCCTTCTAACTATGGCTACACCTTC. The chain has TRBV19 and TRBJ1-2; TRBD1 might be the D (5 bases). The CDR3 runs 15 residues. CDR1 is LNHDA, CDR2 SQIVND, per germline (reference sequence). V lost 7 bases to trimming and J lost 0 bases, with 15 bases between them. The variable domain in full, completed from reference TRBV19 and TRBJ1-2, reads DGGITQSPKYLFRKEGQNVTLSCEQNLNHDAMYWYRQDPGQGLRLIYYSQIVNDFQKGDIAEGYSVSREKKESFPLTVTSAQKNPTAFYLCASNRGTPSNYGYTFGSGTRLTVV.

The chain combines TRBV9 with TRBJ2-1; D is possibly TRBD2 (6 bases). CDR3 length: 16 residues. CDR1 SGDLS and CDR2 YYNGEE come from the germline V gene. V lost 0 bases, J lost 0 bases, and 10 bases lay in between. CDR3 protein: CASSVVGAGSYNEQFF. For the CDR3, the DNA is TGTGCCAGCAGCGTAGTCGGAGCGGGCTCCTACAATGAGCAGTTCTTC.

The CDR3: CASGHYTTEAFF. Here the CDR3 DNA reads TGTGCTAGTGGTCACTATACCACTGAAGCTTTCTTT. The rearrangement joins TRBV12-5 to TRBJ1-1; no definite D call. CDR3 size: 12 residues. Trimming took off 5 bases at V and 4 bases at J, with 8 bases between the two ends. Germline CDR1 and CDR2: LGHNT and FRNRAP.